This is a list of T cell receptor beta chains from one sample in a study of blood T cell repertoires in COVID-19. Sequencing used immunoSEQ multiplex PCR; TCRdb keeps in-frame clones, though not all of them. The sample carries roughly 250,000 clones, 82% recorded once. The sample was peripheral blood. The receptor source for this set is an elderly woman with active or convalescent COVID-19. The CDR3 runs from the conserved cysteine through the conserved F or W. D genes are given only for firm matches. A clone size is listed for some rows: how often the clone was seen (once, few, many), or a class if it is expanded.

d_gene: NA
j_gene: TRBJ2-6
abundance: NA
v_gene: TRBV5-1
CDR3aa: CASSQQGSGANVLTF
CDR3nt: TGCGCCAGCAGTCAACAGGGATCTGGGGCCAACGTCCTGACTTTC

d_gene: TRBD2
j_gene: TRBJ2-5
abundance: NA
v_gene: TRBV3-1/TRBV3-2
CDR3aa: CASSQFGTSGRGGETQYF
CDR3nt: TGTGCCAGCAGCCAATTTGGGACTAGCGGGCGGGGCGGAGAGACCCAGTACTTC

d_gene: NA
j_gene: TRBJ2-5
abundance: NA
v_gene: TRBV5-1
CDR3aa: CASSLGQSQETQYF
CDR3nt: TGCGCCAGCAGCTTGGGACAGAGCCAAGAGACCCAGTACTTC

d_gene: TRBD1
j_gene: TRBJ1-6
abundance: NA
v_gene: TRBV19
CDR3aa: CASSGDRDGSPLHF
CDR3nt: TGTGCCAGTAGTGGGGACAGGGATGGTTCACCCCTCCACTTT

d_gene: NA
j_gene: TRBJ2-5
abundance: NA
v_gene: TRBV11-2
CDR3aa: CASSLDQGGRETQYF
CDR3nt: TGTGCCAGCAGCTTAGATCAGGGGGGCAGGGAGACCCAGTACTTC

d_gene: NA
j_gene: TRBJ2-5
abundance: NA
v_gene: TRBV5-6
CDR3aa: CASSLEWSGQETQYF
CDR3nt: TGTGCCAGCAGCTTGGAATGGAGCGGCCAAGAGACCCAGTACTTC

d_gene: TRBD1
j_gene: TRBJ1-1
abundance: NA
v_gene: TRBV5-1
CDR3aa: CASSLTGRQGDEAFF
CDR3nt: TGCGCCAGCAGCTTGACGGGCCGCCAGGGGGATGAAGCTTTCTTT

d_gene: TRBD1
j_gene: TRBJ1-6
abundance: NA
v_gene: TRBV15
CDR3aa: CATSRKLPGQRIPLHF
CDR3nt: TGTGCCACCAGCAGGAAACTACCGGGACAGAGGATCCCCCTCCACTTT

d_gene: NA
j_gene: TRBJ1-3
abundance: NA
v_gene: TRBV4-1
CDR3aa: CASSQERQYSGNTIYF
CDR3nt: TGCGCCAGCAGCCAAGAACGACAGTACTCTGGAAACACCATATATTTT

d_gene: TRBD2
j_gene: TRBJ2-1
abundance: NA
v_gene: TRBV5-4
CDR3aa: CASRQLAGQGNEQFF
CDR3nt: TGTGCCAGCAGGCAGCTAGCGGGGCAAGGGAATGAGCAGTTCTTC

d_gene: NA
j_gene: TRBJ2-7
abundance: once
v_gene: TRBV15
CDR3aa: CATSREQGNQQYF
CDR3nt: TGTGCCACCAGCAGAGAGCAGGGTAACCAGCAGTACTTC

d_gene: TRBD2
j_gene: TRBJ2-5
abundance: NA
v_gene: TRBV2
CDR3aa: CASSPSGGAPETQYF
CDR3nt: TGTGCCAGCAGTCCTAGCGGGGGGGCTCCCGAGACCCAGTACTTC

d_gene: TRBD2
j_gene: TRBJ2-7
abundance: NA
v_gene: TRBV6-6
CDR3aa: CASSYSWGGNYF
CDR3nt: TGTGCCAGCAGTTACTCTTGGGGAGGGAATTACTTC

d_gene: TRBD1
j_gene: TRBJ2-7
abundance: NA
v_gene: TRBV2
CDR3aa: CASRTGTENYEQYF
CDR3nt: TGTGCCAGCAGAACCGGGACAGAGAACTACGAGCAGTACTTC

d_gene: NA
j_gene: TRBJ1-2
abundance: NA
v_gene: TRBV11-2
CDR3aa: CASSATPTGSYGYTF
CDR3nt: TGTGCCAGCAGCGCTACCCCGACAGGTTCCTATGGCTACACCTTC

d_gene: NA
j_gene: TRBJ2-5
abundance: NA
v_gene: TRBV5-4
CDR3aa: CASSLALRETQYF
CDR3nt: TGTGCCAGCAGCTTGGCGCTTCGGGAGACCCAGTACTTC

d_gene: TRBD1
j_gene: TRBJ2-5
abundance: once
v_gene: TRBV24-1
CDR3aa: CATSAPQGAQETQYF
CDR3nt: TGTGCCACCAGTGCTCCTCAGGGGGCCCAAGAGACCCAGTACTTC

d_gene: TRBD1
j_gene: TRBJ2-2
abundance: NA
v_gene: TRBV28
CDR3aa: CASSFRRQGDHTGELFF
CDR3nt: TGTGCCAGCAGTTTCCGAAGACAGGGGGACCACACCGGGGAGCTGTTTTTT

d_gene: NA
j_gene: TRBJ2-7
abundance: NA
v_gene: TRBV5-1
CDR3aa: CASDDGGREQYF
CDR3nt: TGCGCCAGCGACGACGGGGGTCGGGAGCAGTACTTC

d_gene: NA
j_gene: TRBJ1-5
abundance: NA
v_gene: TRBV2
CDR3aa: CATMAGPSNQPQHF
CDR3nt: TGTGCCACCATGGCAGGGCCTAGCAATCAGCCCCAGCATTTT

d_gene: TRBD2
j_gene: TRBJ2-3
abundance: NA
v_gene: TRBV5-1
CDR3aa: CASSLRGLAGGGGTDTQYF
CDR3nt: TGCGCCAGCAGCTTGAGAGGACTAGCGGGAGGAGGGGGCACAGATACGCAGTATTTT

d_gene: TRBD2
j_gene: TRBJ2-1
abundance: NA
v_gene: TRBV18
CDR3aa: CASSRTSAYNEQFF
CDR3nt: TGTGCCAGCTCGCGGACTAGCGCCTACAATGAGCAGTTCTTC

d_gene: TRBD2
j_gene: TRBJ2-2
abundance: once
v_gene: TRBV6-4
CDR3aa: CASSVRAGVNTGELFF
CDR3nt: TGTGCCAGCAGTGTCCGAGCGGGAGTGAACACCGGGGAGCTGTTTTTT

d_gene: TRBD2
j_gene: TRBJ2-1
abundance: NA
v_gene: TRBV5-6
CDR3aa: CASSLQIAGYNEQFF
CDR3nt: TGTGCCAGCAGCTTGCAGATAGCGGGTTACAATGAGCAGTTCTTC

d_gene: NA
j_gene: TRBJ1-5
abundance: NA
v_gene: TRBV6-1
CDR3aa: CASSQQGTNQPQHF
CDR3nt: TGTGCCAGCAGTCAACAGGGCACCAATCAGCCCCAGCATTTT

d_gene: TRBD1
j_gene: TRBJ1-5
abundance: NA
v_gene: TRBV7-9
CDR3aa: CASSLQGDQPQHF
CDR3nt: TGTGCCAGCAGCCTACAGGGGGATCAGCCCCAGCATTTT

d_gene: TRBD2
j_gene: TRBJ2-1
abundance: NA
v_gene: TRBV27
CDR3aa: CASRREGLAGVSEQFF
CDR3nt: TGTGCCAGCAGGCGGGAAGGACTAGCGGGAGTTAGTGAGCAGTTCTTC

d_gene: NA
j_gene: TRBJ1-1
abundance: NA
v_gene: TRBV2
CDR3aa: CASSFDRQNTEAFF
CDR3nt: TGTGCCAGCAGTTTTGACAGGCAGAACACTGAAGCTTTCTTT

d_gene: NA
j_gene: TRBJ1-4
abundance: NA
v_gene: TRBV7-6
CDR3aa: CASSFTTGLGVEKLFF
CDR3nt: TGTGCCAGCAGCTTCACCACAGGGCTGGGAGTAGAAAAACTGTTTTTT

d_gene: TRBD2
j_gene: TRBJ2-3
abundance: NA
v_gene: TRBV18
CDR3aa: CASSQPGGSYLSTQYF
CDR3nt: TGTGCCAGCTCACAACCGGGCGGGAGTTATTTGTCTACGCAGTATTTT

d_gene: NA
j_gene: TRBJ1-4
abundance: NA
v_gene: TRBV6-6
CDR3aa: CASSYHAGSEKLFF
CDR3nt: TGTGCCAGCAGTTACCACGCGGGTTCCGAAAAACTGTTTTTT

d_gene: NA
j_gene: TRBJ1-4
abundance: NA
v_gene: TRBV15
CDR3aa: CATSRSATNEKLFF
CDR3nt: TGTGCCACCAGCAGGAGCGCAACTAATGAAAAACTGTTTTTT

d_gene: NA
j_gene: TRBJ1-2
abundance: NA
v_gene: TRBV28
CDR3aa: CASKPGGGNEYGYTF
CDR3nt: TGTGCCAGCAAACCAGGCGGGGGGAACGAATATGGCTACACCTTC

d_gene: TRBD1
j_gene: TRBJ2-2
abundance: NA
v_gene: TRBV5-1
CDR3aa: CASSAGGEPNTGELFF
CDR3nt: TGCGCCAGCAGCGCAGGGGGAGAACCGAACACCGGGGAGCTGTTTTTT

d_gene: NA
j_gene: TRBJ2-7
abundance: once
v_gene: TRBV6-6
CDR3aa: CASRDTQGPYEQYF
CDR3nt: TGTGCCAGCAGAGACACGCAGGGGCCCTACGAGCAGTACTTC

d_gene: NA
j_gene: TRBJ2-7
abundance: few
v_gene: TRBV2
CDR3aa: CASTVSFYEQYF
CDR3nt: TGTGCCAGCACGGTGAGTTTCTACGAGCAGTACTTC

d_gene: NA
j_gene: TRBJ2-1
abundance: few
v_gene: TRBV15
CDR3aa: CATSRLKGYNEQFF
CDR3nt: TGTGCCACCAGCAGACTCAAGGGGTACAATGAGCAGTTCTTC

d_gene: NA
j_gene: TRBJ1-5
abundance: NA
v_gene: TRBV19
CDR3aa: CASSPDSRVQPQHF
CDR3nt: TGTGCCAGTAGTCCAGACAGTAGGGTTCAGCCCCAGCATTTT

d_gene: NA
j_gene: TRBJ1-5
abundance: once
v_gene: TRBV28
CDR3aa: CASINTGIRYQPQHF
CDR3nt: TGTGCCAGCATTAACACAGGCATACGGTATCAGCCCCAGCATTTT

d_gene: NA
j_gene: TRBJ2-7
abundance: NA
v_gene: TRBV3-1/TRBV3-2
CDR3aa: CASSYSYEQYF
CDR3nt: TGTGCCAGCAGCTACTCCTACGAGCAGTACTTC

d_gene: NA
j_gene: TRBJ1-4
abundance: NA
v_gene: TRBV6-5
CDR3aa: CASSYSPGTNEKLFF
CDR3nt: TGTGCCAGCAGTTACTCCCCGGGGACTAATGAAAAACTGTTTTTT

d_gene: NA
j_gene: TRBJ1-2
abundance: few
v_gene: TRBV28
CDR3aa: CASSLAVLGAGGYTF
CDR3nt: TGTGCCAGCAGTTTAGCAGTTCTGGGGGCTGGGGGCTACACCTTC

d_gene: NA
j_gene: TRBJ2-5
abundance: NA
v_gene: TRBV12-5
CDR3aa: CASGLMGQAQETQYF
CDR3nt: TGTGCTAGTGGTCTGATGGGGCAGGCTCAAGAGACCCAGTACTTC

d_gene: NA
j_gene: TRBJ1-6
abundance: NA
v_gene: TRBV27
CDR3aa: CASSFFILQGNNSPLHF
CDR3nt: TGTGCCAGCAGTTTTTTTATTCTTCAGGGGAATAATTCACCCCTCCACTTT

d_gene: TRBD1
j_gene: TRBJ1-2
abundance: NA
v_gene: TRBV2
CDR3aa: CASRGTEPANYGYTF
CDR3nt: TGTGCCAGCAGGGGGACAGAACCGGCTAACTATGGCTACACCTTC

d_gene: TRBD1
j_gene: TRBJ1-1
abundance: NA
v_gene: TRBV28
CDR3aa: CASSQSYGTGSSEAFF
CDR3nt: TGTGCCAGCAGCCAATCATACGGGACAGGGTCTTCTGAAGCTTTCTTT

d_gene: NA
j_gene: TRBJ2-4
abundance: NA
v_gene: TRBV10-3
CDR3aa: CAISEPRMLGGNIQYF
CDR3nt: TGTGCCATCAGTGAGCCAAGGATGCTCGGGGGAAACATTCAGTACTTC

d_gene: TRBD1
j_gene: TRBJ2-3
abundance: NA
v_gene: TRBV3-1/TRBV3-2
CDR3aa: CASSLDTGQGAAADTQYF
CDR3nt: TGTGCCAGCAGCCTAGATACGGGACAGGGGGCTGCCGCAGATACGCAGTATTTT

d_gene: NA
j_gene: TRBJ1-2
abundance: NA
v_gene: TRBV5-5
CDR3aa: CASSFVGGVYGYTF
CDR3nt: TGTGCCAGCAGCTTCGTCGGGGGGGTCTATGGCTACACCTTC

d_gene: TRBD2
j_gene: TRBJ2-7
abundance: once
v_gene: TRBV28
CDR3aa: CASSLGGRYEQYF
CDR3nt: TGTGCCAGCAGTTTGGGGGGGAGGTACGAGCAGTACTTC

d_gene: NA
j_gene: TRBJ1-1
abundance: NA
v_gene: TRBV15
CDR3aa: CATSRDRRGTEAFF
CDR3nt: TGTGCCACCAGCAGAGACCGTAGGGGGACTGAAGCTTTCTTT

d_gene: TRBD1
j_gene: TRBJ1-5
abundance: NA
v_gene: TRBV19
CDR3aa: CATSSTGVSNQPQHF
CDR3nt: TGTGCCACCTCTTCGACAGGGGTTAGCAATCAGCCCCAGCATTTT

d_gene: NA
j_gene: TRBJ1-3
abundance: NA
v_gene: TRBV18
CDR3aa: CASSPQGGLGNTIYF
CDR3nt: TGTGCCAGCTCACCACAGGGGGGGCTCGGAAACACCATATATTTT

d_gene: TRBD1
j_gene: TRBJ1-1
abundance: NA
v_gene: TRBV5-1
CDR3aa: CASSLDRANTEAFF
CDR3nt: TGCGCCAGCAGTCTGGACAGGGCGAACACTGAAGCTTTCTTT

d_gene: TRBD2
j_gene: TRBJ2-5
abundance: few
v_gene: TRBV18
CDR3aa: CASSPGEGGGPETQYF
CDR3nt: TGTGCCAGCTCACCCGGGGAAGGCGGGGGGCCGGAGACCCAGTACTTC

d_gene: NA
j_gene: TRBJ2-5
abundance: few
v_gene: TRBV5-1
CDR3aa: CASSLEGTTGETQYF
CDR3nt: TGCGCCAGCAGCTTGGAAGGGACAACAGGAGAGACCCAGTACTTC

d_gene: NA
j_gene: TRBJ1-3
abundance: NA
v_gene: TRBV19
CDR3aa: CASIAKGGYTIYF
CDR3nt: TGTGCCAGTATCGCTAAAGGAGGATACACCATATATTTT

d_gene: NA
j_gene: TRBJ1-2
abundance: NA
v_gene: TRBV19
CDR3aa: CASSMDRGLRGYTF
CDR3nt: TGTGCCAGTAGTATGGACCGGGGGTTAAGAGGCTACACCTTC

d_gene: TRBD2
j_gene: TRBJ2-7
abundance: once
v_gene: TRBV28
CDR3aa: CASSVGGGPTYEQYF
CDR3nt: TGTGCCAGCAGCGTAGGCGGGGGTCCGACCTACGAGCAGTACTTC